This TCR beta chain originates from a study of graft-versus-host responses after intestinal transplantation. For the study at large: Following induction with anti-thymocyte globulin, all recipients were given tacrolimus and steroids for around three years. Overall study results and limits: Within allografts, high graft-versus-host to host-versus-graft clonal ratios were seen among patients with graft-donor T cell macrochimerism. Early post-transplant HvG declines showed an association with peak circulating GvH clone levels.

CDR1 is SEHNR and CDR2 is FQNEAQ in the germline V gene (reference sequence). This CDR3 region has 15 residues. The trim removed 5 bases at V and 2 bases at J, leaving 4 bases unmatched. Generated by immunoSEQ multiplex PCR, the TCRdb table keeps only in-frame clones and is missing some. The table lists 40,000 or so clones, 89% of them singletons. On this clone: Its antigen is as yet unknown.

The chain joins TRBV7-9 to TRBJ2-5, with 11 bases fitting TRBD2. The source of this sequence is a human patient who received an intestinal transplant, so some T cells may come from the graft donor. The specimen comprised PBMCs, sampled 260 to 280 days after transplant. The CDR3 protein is CASSRWTSGQETQYF. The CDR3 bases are TGTGCCAGCAGCCGGTGGACTAGCGGGCAAGAGACCCAGTACTTC. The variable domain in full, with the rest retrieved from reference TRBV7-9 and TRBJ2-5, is DTGVSQNPRHKITKRGQNVTFRCDPISEHNRLYWYRQTLGQGPEFLTYFQNEAQLEKSRLLSDRFSAERPKGSFSTLEIQRTEQGDSAMYLCASSRWTSGQETQYFGPGTRLLVL.